A selection of T cell receptor beta chains follows, all from one sample in a study of OX40 agonist ivuxolimab in advanced cancers. Sequenced by immunoSEQ multiplex PCR; TCRdb stores in-frame clones only, minus some. The sample lists about 66,000 clones, about 90% seen once, with 13% to 15% in the top ten. Sequencing was performed on CD4+ or CD8+ T cells sorted from blood, taken in a trial of the OX40 agonist ivuxolimab. The receptors were gathered from an adult with an advanced solid tumor such as melanoma, head and neck, liver or kidney cancer. Both conserved end residues are part of each CDR3. Fields, in order: clone size, J gene, V gene, D gene, CDR3 protein, CDR3 DNA. A D gene is named only where the DNA matches it firmly. Only part of the rows carry a size: once, few, many, or a class if the clone is expanded.

NA TRBJ2-7 TRBV7-2 TRBD2 CASSPREWWEQYF TGTGCCAGCAGCCCGCGGGAGTGGTGGGAGCAGTACTTC
NA TRBJ2-2 TRBV6-6 NA CASSYLAGELFF TGTGCCAGCAGTTATTTGGCCGGGGAGCTGTTTTTT
NA TRBJ2-2 TRBV14 TRBD1 CASSLSWDRGSSSSGELFF TGTGCCAGCAGTCTGAGCTGGGACAGGGGATCGTCAAGCTCCGGGGAGCTGTTTTTT
NA TRBJ2-7 TRBV28 TRBD2 CASSSSGTLYEQYF TGTGCCAGCAGTTCTAGCGGGACGCTATACGAGCAGTACTTC
NA TRBJ2-3 TRBV7-6 TRBD2 CASSLRSAGVGTDTQYF TGTGCCAGCAGCTTAAGGAGTGCGGGAGTTGGAACAGATACGCAGTATTTT
NA TRBJ2-7 TRBV19 TRBD2 CASASGAYEQYF TGTGCGTCCGCTAGCGGAGCCTACGAGCAGTACTTC
NA TRBJ2-5 TRBV11-3 NA CASSQGSFGPQETQYF TGTGCCAGCAGCCAGGGGAGCTTCGGTCCACAAGAGACCCAGTACTTC
NA TRBJ1-4 TRBV5-1 TRBD1 CASSSYRGGGEKLFF TGCGCCAGCAGCTCTTACAGGGGAGGGGGTGAAAAACTGTTTTTT
NA TRBJ1-1 TRBV7-2 NA CASSLRGSRNTEAFF TGTGCCAGCAGCTTGAGGGGAAGTAGGAACACTGAAGCTTTCTTT
NA TRBJ1-4 TRBV19 NA CASHPRDSLNEKLFF TGTGCCAGTCACCCACGGGACTCCTTGAATGAAAAACTGTTTTTT
NA TRBJ2-1 TRBV14 TRBD1 CASRRDSFTNEQFF TGTGCCAGCAGACGGGACAGCTTTACCAATGAGCAGTTCTTC
once TRBJ1-5 TRBV10-3 TRBD1 CAISEDRVRQPQHF TGTGCCATCAGTGAGGACAGGGTTCGGCAGCCCCAGCATTTT
once TRBJ2-1 TRBV10-1 NA CASSRGSSEQFF TGCGCCAGCTCCCGAGGGAGTAGTGAGCAGTTCTTC
NA TRBJ2-7 TRBV6-1 NA CASRITSPPWSLYF TGTGCCAGCAGGATTACTAGTCCGCCCTGGTCCCTGTACTTC
NA TRBJ1-5 TRBV6-5 NA CASSSKSNQPQHF TGTGCCAGCAGTTCAAAGTCGAATCAGCCCCAGCATTTT
NA TRBJ2-5 TRBV9 TRBD1 CASSPTGTDPQETQYF TGTGCCAGCAGCCCGACCGGGACAGACCCCCAAGAGACCCAGTACTTC
NA TRBJ1-1 TRBV19 TRBD1 CASSSDRATNTEAFF TGTGCCAGTAGTTCCGACAGGGCTACAAACACTGAAGCTTTCTTT
NA TRBJ1-2 TRBV6-5 TRBD1 CATLDRDRFPYGYTF TGTGCCACCCTGGACAGGGATAGGTTTCCCTATGGCTACACCTTC
once TRBJ2-7 TRBV28 NA CASSLGGYEQYF TGTGCCAGCAGTTTAGGGGGTTACGAGCAATACTTC
NA TRBJ2-7 TRBV11-3 NA CASSSRVAYEQYF TGTGCCAGCAGCTCAAGGGTGGCCTACGAGCAGTACTTC
NA TRBJ2-7 TRBV19 NA CASRISRQAAYEQYF TGTGCCAGTAGAATATCGCGACAGGCTGCCTACGAGCAGTACTTC
NA TRBJ1-3 TRBV18 TRBD1 CASSGGQNPSGNTIYF TGTGCCAGCTCCGGGGGACAGAACCCCTCTGGAAACACCATATATTTT
NA TRBJ1-2 TRBV30 TRBD1 CAWSVFDRAPASYTF TGTGCCTGGAGTGTATTCGACAGGGCCCCCGCAAGCTACACCTTC
NA TRBJ2-7 TRBV5-8 NA CASSFGRGLSPYEQYF TGTGCCAGCAGCTTTGGGCGTGGGCTTTCCCCCTACGAGCAGTACTTC
NA TRBJ2-3 TRBV2 NA CASSAVVSGDTQYF TGTGCCAGCAGTGCAGTAGTTAGTGGGGATACGCAGTATTTT
NA TRBJ1-2 TRBV20-1 NA CSAPAQGYTF TGCAGTGCCCCGGCCCAGGGCTACACCTTC
few TRBJ2-2 TRBV10-3 NA CAITGYTGELFF TGTGCCATCACAGGGTACACCGGGGAGCTGTTTTTT
NA TRBJ2-7 TRBV28 NA CASSPPGVLSYEQYF TGTGCCAGCAGTCCTCCCGGGGTCCTCTCCTACGAGCAGTACTTC
few TRBJ1-1 TRBV28 NA CASSFKTEAFF TGTGCCAGCAGTTTCAAGACTGAAGCTTTCTTT
NA TRBJ2-3 TRBV2 NA CASRRDFTDTQYF TGTGCCAGCAGGAGGGACTTCACAGATACGCAGTATTTT
NA TRBJ2-2 TRBV7-2 NA CASSLDGDSDTGELFF TGTGCCAGCAGCTTAGATGGTGACTCCGACACCGGGGAGCTGTTTTTT
NA TRBJ1-6 TRBV5-1 TRBD1 CASSAQGEVNSPLHF TGCGCCAGCAGCGCTCAGGGGGAGGTTAATTCACCCCTCCACTTT
NA TRBJ2-7 TRBV7-2 NA CASSAGREYEQYF TGTGCCAGCAGCGCAGGGCGGGAATACGAGCAGTACTTC
NA TRBJ2-7 TRBV6-5 NA CASSSDRSYEQYF TGTGCCAGCAGCTCAGACAGGTCCTACGAGCAGTACTTC
NA TRBJ2-2 TRBV5-6 TRBD1 CASSFGQVSNTGELFF TGTGCCAGCAGTTTTGGACAGGTTTCGAACACCGGGGAGCTGTTTTTT
NA TRBJ2-7 TRBV11-2 TRBD2 CASSQPLRTSGSYEQYF TGTGCCAGCAGCCAACCCCTGAGGACTAGCGGTTCCTACGAGCAGTACTTC
NA TRBJ1-1 TRBV6-6 NA CASSYLLNTEAFF TGTGCCAGCAGTTATTTGTTGAACACTGAAGCTTTCTTT
NA TRBJ2-3 TRBV30 NA CAWGGFSTDTQYF TGTGCCTGGGGGGGGTTTAGCACAGATACGCAGTATTTT
NA TRBJ2-3 TRBV5-1 TRBD2 CASSHRLAGGRFPDTQYF TGCGCCAGCAGCCATAGACTAGCGGGAGGGCGTTTCCCAGATACGCAGTATTTT
NA TRBJ2-1 TRBV4-2 TRBD2 CASSSTSGTVEQFF TGTGCCAGCAGCTCCACTAGCGGGACGGTCGAGCAGTTCTTC
NA TRBJ1-1 TRBV7-9 NA CASSLEAGNPEAFF TGTGCCAGCAGCTTAGAGGCAGGGAACCCTGAAGCTTTCTTT
once TRBJ2-2 TRBV6-5 NA CASRLPGYTGELFF TGTGCCAGCAGACTACCAGGTTACACCGGGGAGCTGTTTTTT
NA TRBJ2-3 TRBV5-1 NA CASSATDTQYF TGCGCCAGCAGCGCCACAGATACGCAGTATTTT
NA TRBJ1-4 TRBV2 NA CASFDSPGVNEKLFF TGTGCCAGCTTCGATTCCCCAGGGGTTAATGAAAAACTGTTTTTT
NA TRBJ2-5 TRBV5-1 NA CASSLGLTEETQYF TGCGCCAGCAGCTTGGGGCTAACAGAAGAGACCCAGTACTTC
NA TRBJ2-7 TRBV28 NA CASSLWSGTDEQYF TGTGCCAGCAGTTTGTGGTCGGGCACAGACGAGCAGTACTTC
once TRBJ2-7 TRBV15 NA CATSAPGTETYEQYF TGTGCCACCAGCGCCCCCGGGACGGAGACCTACGAGCAGTACTTC
NA TRBJ2-1 TRBV6-6 NA CASSWGLRDGEQFF TGTGCCAGCAGTTGGGGGCTACGAGACGGTGAGCAGTTCTTC
NA TRBJ2-3 TRBV19 NA CASSIRSTGGTDTQYF TGTGCCAGTAGTATCAGAAGTACCGGGGGCACAGATACGCAGTATTTT
NA TRBJ1-1 TRBV6-4 TRBD1 CASSSQAGGTEAFF TGTGCCAGCAGTTCCCAGGCAGGGGGGACTGAAGCTTTCTTT
NA TRBJ2-1 TRBV29-1 TRBD2 CSVAGLGYNEQFF TGCAGCGTTGCGGGACTAGGGTACAATGAGCAGTTCTTC
NA TRBJ2-5 TRBV7-3 NA CASSFRHLGGTQYF TGTGCCAGCAGCTTCAGACACCTCGGTGGGACCCAGTACTTC
NA TRBJ2-3 TRBV4-3 NA CASSQEMGGGADTQYF TGCGCCAGCAGCCAAGAAATGGGAGGGGGCGCAGATACGCAGTATTTT